Following are 22 T cell receptor beta chains from one sample sequenced in a study of control samples from healthy donors and cancer patients. Clones were read by immunoSEQ multiplex PCR, and TCRdb kept only the in-frame ones, dropping some. The data show about 120,000 clones, 93% seen once. Specimen: blood. These receptors originate from a man younger than 45 in good health.

As for this clone: Other DNA sequences in the sample encode the same CDR3. The V and J genes are TRBV5-1 and TRBJ2-1; weak D call: TRBD2 (7 bases). Germline V gene lookup returns CDR1 SGHRS and CDR2 YFSETQ. The CDR3 runs 15 residues. V was shortened by 3 bases and J by 0 bases, with 10 bases between the two germline ends. CDR3 bases: TGCGCCAGCAGCTCGAGGGGGGGCTCCTACAATGAGCAGTTCTTC. Amino acids: CASSSRGGSYNEQFF.

The chain is built from TRBV7-9 and TRBJ2-3; D unclear. This CDR3 contains 17 residues. V was pared by 5 bases and J by 0 bases, with 18 bases between. Per the germline V gene, CDR1 is SEHNR and CDR2 is FQNEAQ (reference sequence). The CDR3 spells CASSPRSPLLSTDTQYF. The DNA for the CDR3 is TGTGCCAGCAGCCCCCGGTCCCCGTTGTTAAGCACAGATACGCAGTATTTT.

The V gene is TRBV28, the J gene TRBJ1-1; the D gene is possibly TRBD1 (5 bases). V was pared by 3 bases and J by 1 base, with 12 bases between. In germline, CDR1 is MDHEN, CDR2 SYDVKM. The CDR3 contains 15 residues. This CDR3 reads CASSLPGARNTEAFF. Written as DNA, the CDR3 is TGTGCCAGCAGTTTGCCCGGGGCTCGGAACACTGAAGCTTTCTTT.

The chain joins TRBV6-5 to TRBJ1-6, with D possibly TRBD1 on 5 matching bases. This CDR3 has 16 amino acids. The V and J ends lost 2 bases and 11 bases respectively, with 19 bases between them. Germline assignment: CDR1 MNHEY and CDR2 SVGAGI. The CDR3 loop is CASSYASWGGKTPLHF. CDR3 DNA sequence: TGTGCCAGCAGTTACGCTAGTTGGGGGGGAAAAACACCCCTCCACTTT.

This rearrangement joins TRBV30 to TRBJ1-1, with D perhaps TRBD1 (5 bases). V lost 5 bases to trimming and J lost 7 bases, with 11 bases between them. Germline CDR1 reads GTSNPN; CDR2 reads SVGIG (reference sequence). The length of the CDR3 is 11 residues. The CDR3 region is CAWDTGGEAFF. Here the CDR3 DNA reads TGTGCCTGGGACACCGGGGGTGAAGCTTTCTTT. The full variable domain, its missing parts supplied by reference TRBV30 and TRBJ1-1, is SQTIHQWPATLVQPVGSPLSLECTVEGTSNPNLYWYRQAAGRGLQLLFYSVGIGQISSEVPQNLSASRPQDRQFILSSKKLLLSDSGFYLCAWDTGGEAFFGQGTRLTVV.

V gene TRBV25-1 combines with J gene TRBJ2-2, with a possible D match to TRBD2 (5 bases). The V and J ends lost 5 bases and 4 bases respectively, with 23 bases between them. CDR3 size: 18 residues. Per germline, CDR1 MGHDK and CDR2 SYGVNS. This chain's CDR3 is CASSQRPDPGISTGELFF. CDR3 bases: TGTGCCAGCAGTCAAAGACCGGACCCGGGGATAAGCACCGGGGAGCTGTTTTTT.

This chain links TRBV5-1 with TRBJ2-5; 7 nucleotides line up with TRBD1. V gave up 0 bases and J gave up 2 bases; unmatched junction bases: 1. This CDR3 comprises 14 residues. Per the germline V gene, CDR1 is SGHRS and CDR2 is YFSETQ. CDR3 nucleotide sequence: TGCGCCAGCAGCTTGGAGGGGGCACAAGAGACCCAGTACTTC. Its protein product is CASSLEGAQETQYF. The entire variable domain, with the rest obtained from reference TRBV5-1 and TRBJ2-5, is as follows: KAGVTQTPRYLIKTRGQQVTLSCSPISGHRSVSWYQQTPGQGLQFLFEYFSETQRNKGNFPGRFSGRQFSNSRSEMNVSTLELGDSALYLCASSLEGAQETQYFGPGTRLLVL.

The V and J genes are TRBV12-5 and TRBJ1-1; 9 positions agree with TRBD1. The J segment lost 5 bases and the V segment lost 6 bases, leaving 4 bases of the junction unmatched. The germline V gene encodes CDR1 LGHNT and CDR2 FRNRAP. This CDR3 is built from 13 residues. The CDR3 DNA sequence: TGTGCTAGTGGGATGGACAGGGGAACTGAAGCTTTCTTT. It yields the protein CASGMDRGTEAFF.

This clone was seen just once. The chain is built from TRBV6-5 and TRBJ2-1; 7 bases fit TRBD1. The CDR3 consists of 14 residues. Germline V gene sequence: CDR1 MNHEY, CDR2 SVGAGI. V lost 6 bases and J lost 8; bases outside the gene matches: 10. CDR3 bases: TGTGCCAGCAGCCTTCGGACAGGCGGCTATGAGCAGTTCTTC. Protein sequence: CASSLRTGGYEQFF.

V usage is TRBV2 and J usage is TRBJ1-4; the D gene is possibly TRBD1 (6 bases). This CDR3 region has 12 residues. Trimming removed 2 bases at V and 14 bases at J, with 12 bases between. The germline V gene encodes CDR1 SNHLY and CDR2 FYNNEI. The CDR3 bases are TGTGCCAGCAGTGAACCGGGGGGCGGCCTGTTTTTT. Amino acids: CASSEPGGGLFF.

This sequence joins TRBV14 and TRBJ2-2; D unclear. Trimming removed 4 bases at V and 5 bases at J, with 17 bases between. CDR1 is SGHDN and CDR2 is FVKESK in the germline V gene. The CDR3 sequence is 16 residues long. CDR3 region: CASSPGPRRRTGELFF. The CDR3 DNA follows: TGTGCCAGCAGCCCAGGACCCCGACGTAGAACCGGGGAGCTGTTTTTT. The full variable domain, with the rest looked up from reference TRBV14 and TRBJ2-2, is EAGVTQFPSHSVIEKGQTVTLRCDPISGHDNLYWYRRVMGKEIKFLLHFVKESKQDESGMPNNRFLAERTGGTYSTLKVQPAELEDSGVYFCASSPGPRRRTGELFFGEGSRLTVL.

This chain links TRBV15 with TRBJ2-5; the D call may be TRBD1 or TRBD2 (5 bases each). V gave up 0 bases and J gave up 1 base, with 12 bases separating them. CDR3 length equals 16 residues. Germline loops: CDR1 LNHNV, CDR2 YYDKDF (reference sequence). The CDR3 DNA reads as TGTGCCACCAGCAGAGATGAGGGCAGGGCCCAAGAGACCCAGTACTTC. Translating gives CATSRDEGRAQETQYF.

The chain joins TRBV2 to TRBJ2-5; no clear D gene. With 7 bases removed from V and 3 bases from J, the gap between germline ends came to 9 bases. Germline CDR1 and CDR2: SNHLY and FYNNEI. CDR3 length: 12 residues. This CDR3 reads CASKRMKETQYF. CDR3 coding DNA: TGTGCCAGCAAACGGATGAAAGAGACCCAGTACTTC.

The J gene is TRBJ1-2, the V gene TRBV19; 7 bases line up with TRBD1. Looked up from germline, CDR1 is LNHDA and CDR2 is SQIVND (reference sequence). Unmatched junction bases numbered 15, after V lost 4 bases and J lost 4 bases. The CDR3 is 17 amino acids. The DNA of the CDR3 is TGTGCCAGTAGTACCGCTTCCACCCGGGACAGCCTCTATGGCTACACCTTC. It yields the protein CASSTASTRDSLYGYTF.

This clone was seen only a few times. The chain combines TRBV15 with TRBJ1-6, with D perhaps TRBD1 (6 bases). The CDR3 loop spans 16 amino acids. Trimming took off 5 bases at V and 9 bases at J, with 20 bases between the two ends. Germline CDR1 is LNHNV and CDR2 is YYDKDF (reference sequence). The CDR3: CATSRGSGGWSSPLHF. In DNA form, the CDR3 reads TGTGCCACCAGCCGGGGGTCGGGGGGCTGGAGTTCACCCCTCCACTTT. Full variable domain (rest looked up from reference TRBV15 and TRBJ1-6): DAMVIQNPRYQVTQFGKPVTLSCSQTLNHNVMYWYQQKSSQAPKLLFHYYDKDFNNEADTPDNFQSRRPNTSFCFLDIRSPGLGDTAMYLCATSRGSGGWSSPLHFGNGTRLTVT.

The chain has TRBV18 and TRBJ1-2; D unclear. Trimming shortened V by 2 bases and J by 4 bases, and 17 bases separated the two germline ends. The CDR3 loop spans 16 amino acids. Germline-derived CDR1 and CDR2 are KGHSH and LQKENI. CDR3: CASSPTDRSGIYGYTF. The DNA of the CDR3 is TGTGCCAGCTCACCAACAGACCGGTCAGGTATCTATGGCTACACCTTC.

This sequence joins TRBV19 and TRBJ1-5, with D maybe TRBD1 (6 bases). Looked up from germline, CDR1 is LNHDA and CDR2 is SQIVND (reference sequence). The V end was cut by 0 bases, the J end by 5 bases, with 17 bases between. The CDR3 contains 17 residues. The DNA of the CDR3 is TGTGCCAGTAGTATAGATAGAGCGACAGGTTGGGATCAGCCCCAGCATTTT. This gives the protein CASSIDRATGWDQPQHF.

J is TRBJ1-4 and V is TRBV9, with 9 bases that match TRBD1. The V gene end was trimmed by 6 bases and the J gene end by 7 bases; junction bases not matched to a gene: 7. CDR3 length: 14 residues. From germline, CDR1 is SGDLS and CDR2 YYNGEE. CDR3 DNA: TGTGCCAGCACCCTAGGGACAGGGAGTGAAAAACTGTTTTTT. Protein: CASTLGTGSEKLFF.

The chain carries TRBV30 and TRBJ1-4, with TRBD1 as a possible D gene (6 bases). The germline V gene has CDR1 GTSNPN and CDR2 SVGIG (reference sequence). This CDR3 spans 14 amino acids. V shed 0 bases and J shed 3 bases, with 8 bases lying between them. CDR3 residues: CAWSVRGANEKLFF. The CDR3 DNA reads as TGTGCCTGGAGTGTAAGGGGGGCTAATGAAAAACTGTTTTTT.

V is TRBV9 and J is TRBJ2-1, with 8 bases identical to TRBD2. CDR1 SGDLS and CDR2 YYNGEE come from the germline V gene. This CDR3 is 16 amino acids long. V shed 2 bases, J shed 0 bases, and the junction held 4 bases outside the gene matches. CDR3 sequence (DNA): TGTGCCAGCAGCGTGAGCGGGGGAAGCTCCTACAATGAGCAGTTCTTC. This sequence encodes CASSVSGGSSYNEQFF.

This chain uses TRBV11-3 with TRBJ2-3; TRBD2 matches 10 bases. CDR1 is SGHNT and CDR2 is YENEEA in the germline V gene. V lost 1 base and J lost 2; bases outside the gene matches: 3. This CDR3 contains 16 residues. CDR3 protein: CASSLGTSGSTDTQYF. The CDR3 DNA sequence: TGTGCCAGCAGCTTAGGGACTAGCGGCTCCACAGATACGCAGTATTTT.

This clone was counted once. The chain joins TRBV4-2 to TRBJ1-3; D remains ambiguous. This CDR3 is built from 13 residues. The germline V gene encodes CDR1 LGHNA and CDR2 YNFKEQ. Trimming took 6 bases from V and 3 from J, leaving 9 bases between them. The CDR3 protein is CASRRVDGNTIYF. The CDR3 DNA follows: TGTGCCAGCAGGAGGGTGGATGGAAACACCATATATTTT.